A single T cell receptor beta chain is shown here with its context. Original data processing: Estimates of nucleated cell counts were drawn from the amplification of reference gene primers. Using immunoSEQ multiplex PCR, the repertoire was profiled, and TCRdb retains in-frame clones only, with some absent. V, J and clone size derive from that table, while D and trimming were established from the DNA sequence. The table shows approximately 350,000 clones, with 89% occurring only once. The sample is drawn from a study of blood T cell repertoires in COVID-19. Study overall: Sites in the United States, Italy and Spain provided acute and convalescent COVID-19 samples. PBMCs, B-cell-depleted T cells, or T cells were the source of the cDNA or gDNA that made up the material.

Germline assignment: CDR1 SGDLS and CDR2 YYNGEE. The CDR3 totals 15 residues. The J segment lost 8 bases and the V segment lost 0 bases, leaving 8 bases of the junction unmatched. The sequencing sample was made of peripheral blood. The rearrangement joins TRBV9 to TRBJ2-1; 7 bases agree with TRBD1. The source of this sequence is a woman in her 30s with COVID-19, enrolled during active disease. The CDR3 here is CASSVEMRTGYEQFF. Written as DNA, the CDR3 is TGTGCCAGCAGCGTAGAGATGAGGACAGGCTATGAGCAGTTCTTC.